These T cell receptor beta chains were read from a single sample in a study of blood T cell repertoires in COVID-19. Generated by immunoSEQ multiplex PCR, the TCRdb table keeps only in-frame clones and is missing some. Here the sample spans about 140,000 clones, around 78% being singletons. The sample consisted of peripheral blood. The receptors were gathered from a woman aged 55-70 years with acute or convalescent COVID-19. The conserved cysteine and the conserved F or W are not part of the CDR3 here. D genes are given only for firm matches. Size is stated for part of the rows, as once, few or many counts, or as a class when the clone is expanded.

clone_size j_call v_call d_call cdr3_aa
. TRBJ1-5 TRBV5-1 TRBD1 ASSLGSGGLNQPQH
once TRBJ2-3 TRBV24-1 . ATSASDSVADTQY
. TRBJ2-3 TRBV30 TRBD2 AWSAPSGGPTDTQY
. TRBJ2-7 TRBV18 . ASSNQNEQY
few TRBJ1-2 TRBV30 TRBD1 AWSPGQGTYGYT
. TRBJ2-3 TRBV20-1 . SAQINTQY
. TRBJ2-7 TRBV13 . ASSLGDRVYYEQY
few TRBJ1-2 TRBV7-9 . ASSLHSGDVRGYT
. TRBJ2-7 TRBV28 TRBD2 ASSPWTSGAYEQY
few TRBJ2-7 TRBV3-1/TRBV3-2 TRBD2 ASSQVASGVYGKQY
. TRBJ2-5 TRBV5-1 . ASSRQGLQETQY
. TRBJ1-6 TRBV19 . ASCLRQSYNSPLH
. TRBJ2-2 TRBV7-9 TRBD2 ASSSPSGVNPGELF
. TRBJ2-1 TRBV6-2/TRBV6-3 . ASSYPRTTPGNEQF
. TRBJ2-5 TRBV28 TRBD2 ASSLNTGGGETQY
. TRBJ2-1 TRBV5-4 TRBD1 ASSSPGQGPWNEQF
. TRBJ1-5 TRBV20-1 . SARGEGPQH
. TRBJ1-2 TRBV28 TRBD1 ASSFGSGQGYGYT
. TRBJ2-3 TRBV19 TRBD1 ASSIQGARTDTQY
. TRBJ2-1 TRBV4-1 . ASSQDQTNNEQF
. TRBJ1-1 TRBV18 . ASSSTGMNTEAF
. TRBJ1-1 TRBV3-1/TRBV3-2 . ASSHRGRRTEAF
. TRBJ2-1 TRBV12-3/TRBV12-4 . ASSLVSGERF
once TRBJ1-2 TRBV19 . ASRIGRRGGYT
. TRBJ2-1 TRBV27 TRBD2 ASSATSGRVSGEQF